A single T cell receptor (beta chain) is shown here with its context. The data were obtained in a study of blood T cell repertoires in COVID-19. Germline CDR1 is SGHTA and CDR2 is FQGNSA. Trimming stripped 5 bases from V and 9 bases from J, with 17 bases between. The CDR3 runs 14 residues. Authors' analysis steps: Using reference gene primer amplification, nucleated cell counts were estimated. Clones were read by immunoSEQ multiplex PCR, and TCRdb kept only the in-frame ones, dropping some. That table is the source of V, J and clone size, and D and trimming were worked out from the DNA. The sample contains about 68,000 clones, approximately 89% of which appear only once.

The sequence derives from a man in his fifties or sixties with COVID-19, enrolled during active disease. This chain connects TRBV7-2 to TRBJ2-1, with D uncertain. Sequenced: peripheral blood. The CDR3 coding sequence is TGTGCCAGCAGCCCCAATCCTGCAGTGGCTGAGCAGTTCTTC. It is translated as CASSPNPAVAEQFF.